Only a few counts were recorded for the clone carrying this TCR beta chain. The data are from a study of sequential checkpoint blockade in melanoma. As for the study in general: Randomization was 1:1 between first-line nivolumab→ipilimumab and ipilimumab→nivolumab. Matched biopsies came pretreatment and at week 13 for around 24 patients. After both sequences, patients received maintenance nivolumab.

Germline CDR1 reads MDHEN; CDR2 reads SYDVKM. V gave up 7 bases and J gave up 2 bases, with 12 bases separating them. This CDR3 has 13 residues. Using immunoSEQ multiplex PCR, the repertoire was profiled, and TCRdb retains in-frame clones only, with some absent. The sample holds around 2,000 clones, roughly 25% seen once. Sample treatment: randomized to nivolumab then ipilimumab (arm A) or the reverse (arm B). The receptor was derived from a human donor with melanoma. The sequencing here drew on tumor tissue (inferred from file names), taken from a patient given nivolumab and ipilimumab in sequence. The chain combines TRBV28 with TRBJ2-7; tentatively, D is TRBD2 (5 bases). This CDR3 reads CASTPGSTYEQYF. The DNA of the CDR3 is TGTGCCAGCACCCCGGGGAGCACCTACGAGCAGTACTTC.